This TCR beta chain stems from a study of T cell changes during pregnancy in multiple sclerosis. Trimming pared 5 bases from V and 6 bases from J, leaving 13 bases between. Germline CDR1 and CDR2: KGHSH and LQKENI. This CDR3 is 14 amino acids long. Libraries were prepared by immunoSEQ multiplex PCR; TCRdb keeps only in-frame clonotypes and omits some of them. The table shows approximately 40,000 clones, with roughly 92% occurring only once. The sequence came from a female donor with multiple sclerosis, enrolled in a pregnancy study. The sample consisted of CD4+ T cells from peripheral blood mononuclear cells, taken before pregnancy. J is TRBJ1-4 and V is TRBV18; D possibly corresponds to TRBD1 (6 bases). The DNA for the CDR3 is TGTGCCAGCTCAAGCGGGGGGCTCGATGAAAAACTGTTTTTT. Amino acids: CASSSGGLDEKLFF.